What follows is one TCR beta chain and its context. The CDR3 has 14 residues. After removal of 7 bases from V and 7 bases from J, the junction contained 14 bases not matched to a gene. CDR1 is SQVTM and CDR2 is ANQGSEA in the germline V gene. These data originate in a study of blood T cell repertoires in COVID-19. Repertoires were generated with immunoSEQ multiplex PCR, while TCRdb's copy carries only in-frame clones and drops some. The table records about 69,000 clones, roughly three quarters of them present only once. The V call is TRBV29-1, the J call TRBJ1-2, with TRBD1 matching over 8 bases. Sample: peripheral blood. The clonotype was recovered from a man aged 55 to 69 with acute or convalescent COVID-19. The CDR3 loop is CSGSDRAGIGGYTF. In DNA, the CDR3 is TGCAGCGGCTCGGACAGGGCGGGCATAGGTGGCTACACCTTC.